This TCR beta chain was obtained from a study of T cell responses to AZD1222 COVID-19 vaccine. Broader study findings: Recipients of two AZD1222 doses showed rising Spike-specific TCR breadth and depth.

CDR3 length: 16 amino acids. J gave up 2 bases and V 3 bases, and 2 bases lay outside the gene matches. Germline CDR1 reads LNHDA; CDR2 reads SQIVND (reference sequence). On this clone: Its antigen is undetermined.

Libraries were prepared by immunoSEQ multiplex PCR; TCRdb keeps only in-frame clonotypes and omits some of them. The table records under 150,000 clones, 85% to 90% of them present only once. The V call is TRBV19, the J call TRBJ2-6; 9 bases line up with TRBD1. Here the sequenced sample was peripheral blood, taken 28 days after the second AZD1222 dose. The sequence was collected from an adult who received the AZD1222 COVID-19 vaccine. CDR3 region: CASSMGDRAGANVLTF. The CDR3 coding sequence is TGTGCCAGTAGTATGGGGGACAGGGCTGGGGCCAACGTCCTGACTTTC.